The T cell receptor beta chain described here comes from a study of T cells in Graves' hyperthyroidism and ophthalmopathy. Findings and caveats of the study: Before onset, by a median of about six months, the model predicted ophthalmopathy.

Researchers took RNA transcripts and amplified the TCR beta CDR3 regions from them. In the first-round RT-PCR of the TCR CDR3, the HTBI primer set was used. From the multiplex PCR reads, TCRdb called clonotypes with MiXCR, one entry per CDR3 protein. The profile shows around 350,000 distinct CDR3 sequences, about 18% of them singletons. This clonotype was seen many times. The antigen is not known. Germline V gene data show CDR1 as SGHNT and CDR2 as YENEEA. CDR3 length equals 13 residues. The germline V and J ends were trimmed by 6 bases and 8 bases, with 16 bases remaining between them. The source material was blood. The V and J genes are TRBV11-3 and TRBJ1-2; no definite D call. The source is a woman aged 18-29 years with Graves' hyperthyroidism. The CDR3 nucleotides are TGTGCCAGCAGACTAGACAAAGTCTACGGCTACACCTTC. Its translation is CASRLDKVYGYTF.